The 29 T cell receptor beta chains below were found in one sample sequenced in a study of shared clonotypes between healthy human individuals. Sequenced by immunoSEQ multiplex PCR; TCRdb stores in-frame clones only, minus some. This table holds fewer than 400,000 clones, roughly 70% found once. The specimen sequenced was memory CD4+ T cells sorted from blood. The sample's subset: CD45RA-negative fraction. These receptors came from a man aged 25-40 years in good health.

In DNA form, the CDR3 reads TGTGCCAGCGCACGTAATGTGGGGTCAGCCACTGAAGCTTTCTTT. It specifies CASARNVGSATEAFF. This chain uses TRBV6-1 with TRBJ1-1, with D unresolved. The ends were cut back, 8 bases at V and 4 bases at J, with 20 bases in the middle. The CDR3 spans 15 residues. The germline V gene has CDR1 MNHNS and CDR2 SASEGT.

J is TRBJ1-4 and V is TRBV7-8, with a weak D call TRBD1 (6 bases). Germline V gene lookup returns CDR1 SGHVS and CDR2 FQNEAQ. With 2 bases removed from V and 16 bases from J, the gap between germline ends came to 17 bases. CDR3 length: 13 residues. This CDR3 is CASSLTGKGTRFF. In nucleotides, the CDR3 is TGTGCCAGCAGCTTAACGGGAAAAGGGACAAGGTTTTTT.

This clone appeared a single time. The chain combines TRBV27 with TRBJ2-7; 10 bases map to TRBD1. This CDR3 contains 16 residues. V lost 2 bases, J lost 3 bases, and 7 bases stayed unmatched. The germline V gene encodes CDR1 MNHEY and CDR2 SMNVEV (reference sequence). CDR3 protein: CASSLQRTGGVYEQYF. The CDR3 DNA is TGTGCCAGCAGTTTACAACGGACAGGGGGAGTCTACGAGCAGTACTTC.

Many counts were recorded for this clone. The J gene is TRBJ2-1, the V gene TRBV28; possibly TRBD2 for D (5 bases). The CDR3 length is 14 residues. Per germline, CDR1 MDHEN and CDR2 SYDVKM. Trimming stripped 7 bases from V and 8 bases from J, with 18 bases between. The CDR3 reads CASNGGLSGDEQFF. The CDR3 bases are TGTGCCAGCAATGGAGGCCTTTCTGGCGATGAGCAGTTCTTC.

This rearrangement joins TRBV6-6 to TRBJ2-1; D is perhaps TRBD2 (5 bases). CDR3 size: 12 residues. The germline gives CDR1 MNHNY, CDR2 SVGAGI (reference sequence). V gave up 6 bases and J gave up 10 bases, with 13 bases separating them. CDR3: CASRGEAREQFF. For the CDR3, the DNA is TGTGCCAGCAGGGGAGAGGCCCGGGAGCAGTTCTTC.

This chain uses TRBV4-1 with TRBJ1-5; no definite D call. Germline lookup yields CDR1 MGHRA and CDR2 YSYEKL. The length of the CDR3 is 13 residues. The ends were cut back, 2 bases at V and 6 bases at J, with 8 bases in the middle. CDR3 nucleotides: TGCGCCAGCAGCCAAATCCAGACTCAGCCCCAGCATTTT. Protein product: CASSQIQTQPQHF.

The V and J genes are TRBV27 and TRBJ2-7; a possible D gene is TRBD1 (7 bases). Trimming cost V 4 bases and J 3 bases, with 19 bases left between them. The germline V gene encodes CDR1 MNHEY and CDR2 SMNVEV (reference sequence). This CDR3 spans 16 amino acids. Here the CDR3 reads CASSSRGRRGGYEQYF. CDR3 nucleotide sequence: TGTGCCAGCAGTTCCAGGGGGAGAAGGGGAGGCTACGAGCAGTACTTC.

The CDR3 DNA follows: TGCAGCGTTTATCGGACAGGGCTCCGCGAGACCCAGTACTTC. Translation: CSVYRTGLRETQYF. This sequence joins TRBV29-1 and TRBJ2-5; 8 bases match TRBD1. The J segment lost 5 bases and the V segment lost 5 bases, leaving 10 bases of the junction unmatched. The CDR3 extends over 14 amino acids. The germline gives CDR1 SQVTM, CDR2 ANQGSEA.

CDR3 loop: CASSLRGTISRLAQETQYF. The CDR3 DNA follows: TGTGCCAGCAGCTTACGGGGGACTATTTCGCGACTCGCCCAAGAGACCCAGTACTTC. The V gene is TRBV7-9, the J gene TRBJ2-5, with TRBD2 matching 7 bases. Germline lookup yields CDR1 SEHNR and CDR2 FQNEAQ (reference sequence). There are 19 residues in the CDR3. The ends lost 2 bases at V and 1 base at J; junction bases unmatched: 16.

This chain joins TRBV6-1 and TRBJ2-1, with D maybe TRBD2 (5 bases). Germline-derived CDR1 and CDR2 are MNHNS and SASEGT. Trimming left V 0 bases short and J 9 bases short, with 12 bases between. The CDR3 sequence is 14 residues long. CDR3 loop: CASSEALEGSEQFF. CDR3 in DNA: TGTGCCAGCAGTGAAGCGCTTGAGGGTAGTGAGCAGTTCTTC.

A note on this clone: This specimen includes other DNA sequences encoding the same CDR3. This rearrangement joins TRBV7-3 to TRBJ2-1; 7 bases line up with TRBD1. The CDR3 contains 11 residues. The V gene's germline CDR1 is SGHTA and CDR2 FQGTGA. V trimming: 5 bases; J trimming: 8 bases; junction bases outside the gene matches: 0. CDR3 sequence reads: CASSQGDEQFF. The DNA of the CDR3 is TGTGCCAGCAGCCAGGGGGATGAGCAGTTCTTC.

The CDR3, as DNA: TGTGCCACGGGGACTAGCGGGAGCGGGGCCAACGTCCTGACTTTC. This translates into CATGTSGSGANVLTF. The rearrangement uses TRBV10-3 and TRBJ2-6, with 14 bases identical to TRBD2. The CDR3 spans 15 residues. The germline gives CDR1 ENHRY, CDR2 SYGVKD. Unmatched junction bases numbered 3, after V lost 10 bases and J lost 4 bases.

The J gene is TRBJ2-7, the V gene TRBV7-2; D gene ambiguous. The CDR3 is 16 amino acids. Germline values: CDR1 SGHTA, CDR2 FQGNSA. Trimming left V 2 bases short and J 3 bases short, with 17 bases between. This CDR3 is CASSLLAAYSGYEQYF. In DNA, the CDR3 is TGTGCCAGCAGCTTACTTGCAGCTTACTCTGGCTACGAGCAGTACTTC.

V is TRBV2 and J is TRBJ2-1; D ambiguous. The CDR3 is 14 amino acids. V lost 7 bases, J lost 4 bases, and 14 bases lay in between. Germline assignment: CDR1 SNHLY and CDR2 FYNNEI. The CDR3 is CASKSGAPYNEQFF. The CDR3 DNA sequence: TGTGCCAGCAAGTCAGGCGCCCCGTACAATGAGCAGTTCTTC.

Concerning this clone: The identical CDR3 is also encoded by other nucleotide sequences in the sample. V gene TRBV5-8 combines with J gene TRBJ2-5; no firm D call. Germline CDR1 and CDR2: SGHTS and YDEGEE. Deletions cut 1 base from V and 3 bases from J, with 7 bases between. This CDR3 is built from 13 residues. The CDR3 region is CASSLRVKETQYF. In DNA, the CDR3 is TGTGCCAGCAGCTTGAGAGTTAAAGAGACCCAGTACTTC.

This clone was observed a handful of times. CDR3 sequence (DNA): TGTGCCAGCAGCCGACTAGCGGCCTACGAGCAGTACTTC. Protein product: CASSRLAAYEQYF. V and J are TRBV7-8 and TRBJ2-7, with 9 nucleotides matching TRBD2. Germline lookup yields CDR1 SGHVS and CDR2 FQNEAQ. Trimming removed 5 bases from V and 2 bases from J; junction bases left unmatched: 1. The CDR3 consists of 13 residues.

The CDR3 DNA reads as TGTGCCAGCGGGCAGGCTGGAAACACCATATATTTT. Protein sequence: CASGQAGNTIYF. J is TRBJ1-3 and V is TRBV14; D not resolved. The CDR3 extends over 12 amino acids. V lost 8 bases, J lost 2 bases, and 7 bases lay in between. The V gene's germline CDR1 is SGHDN and CDR2 FVKESK.

This chain connects TRBV10-3 to TRBJ2-7; tentatively, D is TRBD1 (5 bases). Germline V gene lookup returns CDR1 ENHRY and CDR2 SYGVKD. The CDR3 loop spans 13 amino acids. Trimming cost V 3 bases and J 4 bases, with 10 bases left between them. In nucleotides, the CDR3 is TGTGCCATCAGTGAATCAGGGTCGTACGAGCAGTACTTC. Its protein is CAISESGSYEQYF.

Only one count was recorded for this clone. The chain combines TRBV5-6 with TRBJ2-3; the D is unclear. Germline lookup yields CDR1 SGHDT and CDR2 YYEEEE. The length of the CDR3 is 13 residues. V lost 6 bases and J 1 base, leaving 9 bases between the germline ends. In DNA form, the CDR3 reads TGTGCCAGCAACGGGCGCGGCACAGATACGCAGTATTTT. Translation gives CASNGRGTDTQYF. Drawing the rest from reference TRBV5-6 and TRBJ2-3, the complete variable domain is DAGVTQSPTHLIKTRGQQVTLRCSPKSGHDTVSWYQQALGQGPQFIFQYYEEEERQRGNFPDRFSGHQFPNYSSELNVNALLLGDSALYLCASNGRGTDTQYFGPGTRLTVL.

The V and J genes are TRBV4-3 and TRBJ1-1; unclear D gene. This CDR3 contains 14 residues. Germline CDR1 LGHNA, CDR2 YSLEER. V dropped 3 bases and J dropped 3 bases, with 11 bases sitting between them. CDR3 in DNA: TGCGCCAGCAGCCACCCCGGGGAGGACACTGAAGCTTTCTTT. This codes for CASSHPGEDTEAFF.

The chain employs TRBV9 and TRBJ2-5, with D perhaps matching TRBD2 (5 bases). CDR3 length equals 14 residues. The germline V gene encodes CDR1 SGDLS and CDR2 YYNGEE. Between the trimmed V and J ends, which lost 0 bases and 5 bases, there was a span of 11 bases. CDR3 in DNA: TGTGCCAGCAGCGTAGCTCCTAGAGGGGAGACCCAGTACTTC. Translation: CASSVAPRGETQYF.

The CDR3 DNA sequence: TGCGCCAGCAGTGACGGGGGGGCGGATGAGCAGTTCTTC. This gives the protein CASSDGGADEQFF. The chain uses TRBV10-1 and TRBJ2-1; 8 nucleotides match TRBD2. V shed 3 bases, J shed 8 bases, and the junction held 3 bases outside the gene matches. Germline CDR1 is WNHNN and CDR2 is SYGVQD (reference sequence). This CDR3 has 13 residues.

The chain is built from TRBV10-2 and TRBJ2-7; TRBD2 aligns across 11 bases. V lost 4 bases, J lost 3 bases, and 14 bases stayed unmatched. CDR3 length equals 18 residues. The germline V gene has CDR1 WSHSY and CDR2 SAAADI. The CDR3 is CASSGMGLAVKTNYEQYF. The CDR3 region has the DNA TGCGCCAGCAGTGGGATGGGACTAGCGGTTAAGACGAACTACGAGCAGTACTTC.

This chain joins TRBV2 and TRBJ1-5, with a weak D call TRBD1 (6 bases). CDR3 size: 15 residues. With 2 bases removed from V and 4 bases from J, the gap between germline ends came to 12 bases. Germline V gene lookup returns CDR1 SNHLY and CDR2 FYNNEI. The CDR3: CASSEQGRANQPQHF. The CDR3 nucleotides read TGTGCCAGCAGTGAACAGGGGCGGGCGAATCAGCCCCAGCATTTT.

The chain joins TRBV25-1 to TRBJ2-7; 8 bases align to TRBD2. CDR1 and CDR2 from the germline V gene are MGHDK and SYGVNS. Unmatched junction bases numbered 13, after V lost 4 bases and J lost 5 bases. This CDR3 region has 16 residues. As DNA, the CDR3 is TGTGCCAGCAGTGTCCCCGGGACTAGGAACTGCCACGAGCAGTACTTC. Protein sequence: CASSVPGTRNCHEQYF.

This sequence joins TRBV5-4 and TRBJ2-2; TRBD2 matches 12 bases. CDR3 length: 16 residues. Unmatched junction bases numbered 2, after V lost 0 bases and J lost 5 bases. CDR1 SGHNT and CDR2 YYREEE come from the germline V gene (reference sequence). CDR3 protein: CASSLVGTSGTGELFF. DNA of the CDR3: TGTGCCAGCAGCTTGGTTGGGACTAGCGGGACCGGGGAGCTGTTTTTT.

The chain has TRBV30 and TRBJ1-4, with D possibly TRBD1 on 5 matching bases. This CDR3 has 14 residues. V shed 4 bases and J shed 8 bases, with 17 bases lying between them. Per germline, CDR1 GTSNPN and CDR2 SVGIG (reference sequence). CDR3 nucleotides: TGTGCCTGGACTCAGGGAAACGTCGGCGAAAAACTGTTTTTT. It codes for CAWTQGNVGEKLFF. Drawing the rest from reference TRBV30 and TRBJ1-4, the complete variable domain is SQTIHQWPATLVQPVGSPLSLECTVEGTSNPNLYWYRQAAGRGLQLLFYSVGIGQISSEVPQNLSASRPQDRQFILSSKKLLLSDSGFYLCAWTQGNVGEKLFFGSGTQLSVL.

The gene calls are TRBV10-3 and TRBJ2-6; 13 nucleotides match TRBD2. The trim removed 5 bases at V and 0 bases at J, leaving 7 bases unmatched. This CDR3 is 19 amino acids long. Germline CDR1 is ENHRY and CDR2 is SYGVKD. CDR3 residues: CAISSTSGRPNSGANVLTF. The CDR3 DNA is TGTGCCATCAGTTCGACTAGCGGGAGGCCAAACTCTGGGGCCAACGTCCTGACTTTC.

The J gene is TRBJ1-2, the V gene TRBV18; D ambiguous. Trimming took 3 bases from V and 0 from J, leaving 11 bases between them. This CDR3 comprises 15 residues. CDR1 and CDR2 from the germline V gene are KGHSH and LQKENI. In DNA, the CDR3 is TGTGCCAGCTCACCCTACAAGGATTCTAACTATGGCTACACCTTC. Its protein is CASSPYKDSNYGYTF.